This T cell receptor (beta chain) was captured by sequencing in a study of blood T cell repertoires in COVID-19. The table came from immunoSEQ multiplex PCR; TCRdb's copy has only in-frame clones and leaves some out. The sample lists roughly 38,000 clones, approximately 86% occurring once. V shed 0 bases and J shed 1 base, with 9 bases lying between them. This CDR3 has 16 residues. Germline V CDR1 and CDR2: SGHVS, FQNEAQ. The chain links TRBV7-8 to TRBJ2-2; maybe TRBD2 (6 bases). The sequence came from a man over 45 with active COVID-19. Sequencing was carried out using peripheral blood. CDR3 protein: CASSLAAGKNTGELFF. As DNA, the CDR3 is TGTGCCAGCAGCTTAGCGGCGGGGAAGAACACCGGGGAGCTGTTTTTT. Drawing the rest from reference TRBV7-8 and TRBJ2-2, the complete variable domain is GAGVSQSPRYKVAKRGQDVALRCDPISGHVSLFWYQQALGQGPEFLTYFQNEAQLDKSGLPSDRFFAERPEGSVSTLKIQRTQQEDSAVYLCASSLAAGKNTGELFFGEGSRLTVL.